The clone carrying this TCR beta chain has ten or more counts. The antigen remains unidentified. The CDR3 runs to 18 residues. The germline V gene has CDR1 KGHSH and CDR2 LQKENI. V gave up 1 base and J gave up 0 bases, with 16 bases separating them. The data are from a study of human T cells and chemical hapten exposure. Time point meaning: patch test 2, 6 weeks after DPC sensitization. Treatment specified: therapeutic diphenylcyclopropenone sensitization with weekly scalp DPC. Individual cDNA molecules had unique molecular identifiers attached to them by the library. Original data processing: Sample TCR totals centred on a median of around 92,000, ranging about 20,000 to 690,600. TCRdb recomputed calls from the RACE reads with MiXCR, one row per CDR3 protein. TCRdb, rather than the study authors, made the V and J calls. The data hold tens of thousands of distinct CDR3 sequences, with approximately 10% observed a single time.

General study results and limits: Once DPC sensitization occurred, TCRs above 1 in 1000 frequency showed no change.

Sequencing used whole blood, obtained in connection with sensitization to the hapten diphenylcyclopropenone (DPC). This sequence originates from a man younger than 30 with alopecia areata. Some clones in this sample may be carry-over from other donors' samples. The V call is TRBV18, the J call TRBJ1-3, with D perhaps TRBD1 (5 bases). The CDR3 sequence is CASSPRVDSFYSGNTIYF. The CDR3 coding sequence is TGTGCCAGCTCACCACGGGTCGACAGTTTTTACTCTGGAAACACCATATATTTT.